This record covers a single T cell receptor beta chain. The antigen is undetermined. The data derive from a study of shared clonotypes between healthy human individuals. Study-wide findings and caveats: Sampling included only blood; tissue repertoires likely differ.

The genomic DNA of each subset was split evenly across several immunoSEQ plates. Measured with immunoSEQ multiplex PCR; TCRdb has only the in-frame clones, and not every one. Of roughly 2.5 million clones listed, over 85% were seen once; the top ten hold over 0.12%. The CDR3 contains 13 residues. The germline V and J ends were trimmed by 7 bases and 1 base, with 8 bases remaining between them. Germline V lookup: CDR1 MNHNS, CDR2 SASEGT. The material sequenced was naive CD4+ T cells sorted from blood. This sample's subset: CD45RA+ positively selected. The clonotype originates from a young man in good health. The chain carries TRBV6-1 and TRBJ1-3; D is unresolved. This CDR3 reads CASTWGSGNTIYF. CDR3 DNA: TGTGCCAGCACCTGGGGATCTGGAAACACCATATATTTT.